This T cell receptor beta chain was sequenced during a study of control samples from healthy donors and cancer patients. The CDR3 length is 13 residues. Germline CDR1 is DFQATT and CDR2 is SNEGSKA (reference sequence). The V segment lost 3 bases and the J segment 12 bases; nucleotides outside the gene matches: 7. Libraries were prepared by immunoSEQ multiplex PCR; TCRdb keeps only in-frame clonotypes and omits some of them. The table includes 50,000 or so clones, over 70% detected once. In its sample, this clone was seen a few times. This clonotype originated in a man aged 65-85 years in good health. The J gene is TRBJ2-1, the V gene TRBV20-1, with TRBD2 matching 11 bases. Sequencing input: blood. In nucleotides, the CDR3 is TGCAGTGCTAGTCAACTAGCGGGAGTGGCGCAGTTCTTC. It specifies CSASQLAGVAQFF.